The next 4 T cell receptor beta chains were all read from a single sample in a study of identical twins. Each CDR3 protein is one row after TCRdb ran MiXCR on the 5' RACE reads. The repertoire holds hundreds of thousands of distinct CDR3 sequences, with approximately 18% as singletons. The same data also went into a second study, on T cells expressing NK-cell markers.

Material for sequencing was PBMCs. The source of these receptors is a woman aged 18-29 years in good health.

CDR3 bases: TGTGCCAGCAGTTCCGTCCGGTACGAGCAGTACTTC. It is translated as CASSSVRYEQYF. This rearrangement joins TRBV27 to TRBJ2-7; no clear D. CDR1 is MNHEY, CDR2 SMNVEV, per germline (reference sequence). Deletions cut 4 bases from V and 4 bases from J, with 8 bases between. The CDR3 contains 12 residues.

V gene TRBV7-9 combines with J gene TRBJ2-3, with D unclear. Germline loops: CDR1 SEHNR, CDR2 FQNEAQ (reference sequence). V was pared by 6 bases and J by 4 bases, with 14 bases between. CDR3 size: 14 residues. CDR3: CASRDRPGSDTQYF. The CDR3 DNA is TGTGCCAGCAGGGACCGACCCGGGTCAGATACGCAGTATTTT. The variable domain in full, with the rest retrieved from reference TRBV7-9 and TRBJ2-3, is DTGVSQNPRHKITKRGQNVTFRCDPISEHNRLYWYRQTLGQGPEFLTYFQNEAQLEKSRLLSDRFSAERPKGSFSTLEIQRTEQGDSAMYLCASRDRPGSDTQYFGPGTRLTVL.

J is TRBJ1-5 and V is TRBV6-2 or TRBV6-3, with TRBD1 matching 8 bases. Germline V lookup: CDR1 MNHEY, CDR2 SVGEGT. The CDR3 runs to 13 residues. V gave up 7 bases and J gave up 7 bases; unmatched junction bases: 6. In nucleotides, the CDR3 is TGTGCCAGCACCGTACAGGGGGTCCAGCCCCAGCATTTT. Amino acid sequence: CASTVQGVQPQHF.

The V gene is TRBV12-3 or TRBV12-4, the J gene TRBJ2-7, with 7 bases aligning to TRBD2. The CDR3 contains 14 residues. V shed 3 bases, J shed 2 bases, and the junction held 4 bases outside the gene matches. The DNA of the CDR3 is TGTGCCAGCAGTTTCCTAGCGGACGCCTACGAGCAGTACTTC. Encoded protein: CASSFLADAYEQYF.